A selection of T cell receptor beta chains follows, all from one sample in a study of blood T cell repertoires in COVID-19. This table comes from immunoSEQ multiplex PCR, and its TCRdb copy is limited to in-frame clones, with some not included. The table lists approximately 470,000 clones, approximately 85% of them singletons. Material for sequencing was peripheral blood. The receptor set was obtained from a human donor in a cohort sampled during active COVID-19. The CDR3 runs from the conserved cysteine through the conserved F or W. The D gene is left open where the match is weak. Expanded clones are given a class, and other clones once, few, many or no size at all.

length	D	size	V	J	CDR3	DNA
14	TRBD1	.	TRBV7-8	TRBJ2-3	CASNLDRSTDTQYF	TGTGCCAGCAACCTGGACAGGAGCACAGATACGCAGTATTTT
15	TRBD1	.	TRBV7-6	TRBJ2-7	CASSQPDRGQGEQYF	TGTGCCAGCAGCCAACCCGACAGGGGGCAAGGGGAGCAGTACTTC
15	TRBD1	few	TRBV2	TRBJ1-6	CASSQRQGDNSPLHF	TGTGCCAGCAGTCAGCGACAGGGTGATAATTCACCCCTCCACTTT
14	.	once	TRBV3-1/TRBV3-2	TRBJ2-7	CASSPSGGAYEQYF	TGTGCCAGCAGCCCAAGCGGAGGGGCCTACGAGCAGTACTTC
14	.	few	TRBV2	TRBJ2-1	CASNWDSRGNEQFF	TGTGCCAGCAATTGGGACTCTCGGGGAAATGAGCAGTTCTTC
13	.	.	TRBV29-1	TRBJ2-3	CSVTGFSTDTQYF	TGCAGCGTCACAGGGTTCAGCACAGATACGCAGTATTTT
15	TRBD2	.	TRBV7-3	TRBJ2-5	CASSLTSGSAETQYF	TGTGCCAGCAGCTTGACTAGCGGGAGCGCGGAGACCCAGTACTTC
14	TRBD2	.	TRBV6-5	TRBJ2-7	CATAPGREGYEQYF	TGTGCCACCGCCCCCGGGAGGGAAGGATACGAGCAGTACTTC
15	.	.	TRBV7-2	TRBJ1-5	CASSLVAGNRQPQHF	TGTGCCAGCAGCTTAGTGGCGGGCAATCGTCAGCCCCAGCATTTT
16	TRBD1	.	TRBV28	TRBJ1-1	CASSLGTGAAASEAFF	TGTGCCAGCAGTTTAGGCACAGGGGCCGCGGCCAGCGAAGCTTTCTTT
14	TRBD1	.	TRBV11-2	TRBJ1-2	CASSADRVGYGYTF	TGTGCCAGCAGCGCGGACAGGGTTGGCTATGGCTACACCTTC
13	TRBD1	few	TRBV29-1	TRBJ1-2	CSVAAGGDYGYTF	TGCAGCGTTGCGGCAGGGGGTGACTATGGCTACACCTTC
17	TRBD2	.	TRBV11-3	TRBJ2-2	CASSPGTSGKNTGELFF	TGTGCCAGCAGCCCTGGGACTAGCGGGAAGAACACCGGGGAGCTGTTTTTT
15	.	.	TRBV4-2	TRBJ1-4	CASSDRGATNEKLFF	TGTGCCAGCAGCGATAGAGGTGCAACTAATGAAAAACTGTTTTTT
14	TRBD1	.	TRBV13	TRBJ2-3	CASRYSNRGDTQYF	TGTGCCAGCAGATACTCTAACAGGGGAGATACGCAGTATTTT
11	.	.	TRBV15	TRBJ2-1	CATSREQEQFF	TGTGCCACCAGCAGAGAACAGGAGCAGTTCTTC
16	TRBD2	.	TRBV24-1	TRBJ2-3	CATRAGGGPSTDTQYF	TGTGCCACCCGCGCGGGGGGAGGGCCCTCCACAGATACGCAGTATTTT
13	.	.	TRBV6-5	TRBJ1-1	CASSYARNTEAFF	TGTGCCAGCAGTTACGCCAGGAACACTGAAGCTTTCTTT
13	.	.	TRBV30	TRBJ1-2	CAWSVQAVYGYTF	TGTGCCTGGAGTGTACAGGCCGTCTATGGCTACACCTTC
11	.	.	TRBV6-1	TRBJ1-5	CASSEEGPQHF	TGTGCCAGCAGTGAGGAGGGGCCCCAGCATTTT
13	.	.	TRBV6-5	TRBJ2-2	CASSYRRTGELFF	TGTGCCAGCAGTTACCGGCGGACCGGGGAGCTGTTTTTT
13	.	.	TRBV11-3	TRBJ2-1	CASSLGHIGGQFF	TGTGCCAGCAGCTTAGGGCACATCGGGGGGCAGTTCTTC